The entry below gives a single T cell receptor beta chain sequence along with its context. Its specificity is unknown. Here immunoSEQ multiplex PCR was the method, and the copy in TCRdb shows in-frame clones only, minus some. Found here are about 61,000 clones, about four fifths of them singletons; the top ten hold 2.5%. Antigen-specific CD4+ T cells were expanded with viral peptide pools in the ViraFEST assay before sequencing. Having been cultured for 10 days, the cells underwent CD4+ T cell isolation. Nobody among the vaccine recipients had prior SARS-CoV-2 infection (nucleocapsid antibodies were negative). The researchers cultured roughly 2.2 million PBMC per well with 8 to 10 IU/ml IL-2 and 8.5 to 10 ug/ml peptides. Cultures had half their medium replaced with IL-2 medium on days 3 and 7. This record comes from a study of vaccination effects on CD4 cells after COVID-19. Background on the study: Subjects were given two BNT162b2 or mRNA-1273 vaccine doses.

The V gene's germline CDR1 is MNHNY and CDR2 SVGAGI (reference sequence). The CDR3 contains 12 residues. V was shortened by 6 bases and J by 8 bases, with 13 bases between the two germline ends. This chain connects TRBV6-6 to TRBJ1-2; TRBD1 might be the D (6 bases). The sequence was obtained from a human donor who received a COVID-19 vaccine. The specimen was CD4+ T cells from PBMCs cultured with HCoV-229E spike peptides, collected before COVID-19 vaccination. CDR3 nucleotides: TGTGCCAGCAGCTCCCAGGGGAACGGCTACACCTTC. Its protein is CASSSQGNGYTF.